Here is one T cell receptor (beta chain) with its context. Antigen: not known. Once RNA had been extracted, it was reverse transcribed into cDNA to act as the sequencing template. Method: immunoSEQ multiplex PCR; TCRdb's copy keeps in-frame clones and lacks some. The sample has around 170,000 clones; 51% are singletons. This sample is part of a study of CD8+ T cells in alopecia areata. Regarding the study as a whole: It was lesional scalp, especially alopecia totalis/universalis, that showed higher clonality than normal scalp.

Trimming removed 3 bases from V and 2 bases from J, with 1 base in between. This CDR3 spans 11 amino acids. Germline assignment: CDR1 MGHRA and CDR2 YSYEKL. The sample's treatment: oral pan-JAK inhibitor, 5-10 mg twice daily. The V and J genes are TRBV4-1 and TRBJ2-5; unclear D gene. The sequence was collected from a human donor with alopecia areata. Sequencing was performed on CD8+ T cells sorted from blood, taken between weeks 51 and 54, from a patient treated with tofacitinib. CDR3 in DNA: TGCGCCAGCAGCCAGCAAGAGACCCAGTACTTC. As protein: CASSQQETQYF.